These T cell receptor beta chains were read from a single sample in a study of blood T cell repertoires in COVID-19. Generated by immunoSEQ multiplex PCR, the TCRdb table keeps only in-frame clones and is missing some. Here the sample spans about 300,000 clones, approximately 88% being singletons. The source material was PBMCs or T cells enriched from blood (not recorded which). These receptors were obtained from a woman aged 40 to 49 who had recovered from COVID-19. The CDR3 runs from the conserved cysteine through the conserved F or W. D genes are given only for firm matches. Clone size is shown for a subset of rows, as once, few, many or a class of expanded clone.

TRBV2	TRBJ2-5	TRBD1	-	CASSSRGQMAETQYF	TGTGCCAGCAGCTCCAGGGGGCAGATGGCTGAGACCCAGTACTTC
TRBV5-1	TRBJ1-2	-	-	CASSSSRGNYGYTF	TGCGCCAGCAGCTCCTCGAGAGGTAACTATGGCTACACCTTC
TRBV30	TRBJ1-6	TRBD1	-	CAWSQQGQRNSPLHF	TGTGCCTGGAGCCAACAGGGGCAGCGGAATTCACCCCTCCACTTT
TRBV10-1	TRBJ1-4	TRBD1	-	CARRDREDEKLFF	TGCGCCAGAAGAGACAGGGAGGATGAAAAACTGTTTTTT
TRBV25-1	TRBJ1-2	-	-	CASKREHYGYTF	TGTGCCAGCAAACGAGAGCACTATGGCTACACCTTC
TRBV27	TRBJ2-2	TRBD1	-	CASSFNRGSNTGELFF	TGTGCCAGCAGTTTCAACAGGGGATCGAACACCGGGGAGCTGTTTTTT
TRBV27	TRBJ2-7	-	-	CASLPYEQYF	TGTGCCAGCCTCCCCTACGAGCAGTACTTC
TRBV6-5	TRBJ2-1	-	-	CASLSRRGGNEQFF	TGTGCCAGCCTTTCGAGGCGGGGCGGGAATGAGCAGTTCTTC
TRBV5-6	TRBJ2-2	TRBD1	few	CASSLEMDRGNTGELFF	TGTGCCAGCAGCTTGGAAATGGACAGGGGTAACACCGGGGAGCTGTTTTTT
TRBV21-1	TRBJ2-6	-	-	CASSKERDALPGANVLTF	TGTGCCAGCAGCAAGGAGAGGGATGCGCTCCCTGGGGCCAACGTCCTGACTTTC
TRBV18	TRBJ2-3	-	-	CASSPSGAVRTDTQYF	TGTGCCAGCTCACCGTCAGGGGCTGTGAGAACAGATACGCAGTATTTT
TRBV7-4	TRBJ2-7	TRBD1	-	CASSAGTGDDEQYF	TGTGCCAGCAGTGCCGGGACAGGGGACGACGAGCAGTACTTC
TRBV14	TRBJ2-3	TRBD1	-	CASRRDRTSDTQYF	TGTGCCAGCAGGCGGGACAGGACTTCAGATACGCAGTATTTT
TRBV7-9	TRBJ2-3	-	-	CASTRMGAQYF	TGTGCCAGCACGCGGATGGGGGCCCAGTATTTT
TRBV29-1	TRBJ1-5	TRBD1	-	CSVQGAGDQPQHF	TGCAGCGTTCAGGGGGCGGGGGATCAGCCCCAGCATTTT
TRBV19	TRBJ1-2	TRBD1	-	CASSNQDRGDYGYTF	TGTGCCAGTAGTAACCAGGACAGGGGTGACTATGGCTACACCTTC
TRBV6-1	TRBJ1-1	TRBD1	-	CASSEVFRTGRHTEAFF	TGTGCCAGCAGTGAAGTTTTCCGGACAGGGCGGCACACTGAAGCTTTCTTT
TRBV7-9	TRBJ2-3	-	once	CASSFGSSDTQYF	TGTGCCAGCAGCTTCGGGTCGTCAGATACGCAGTATTTT
TRBV5-1	TRBJ2-5	-	-	CASSTRGTAAETQYF	TGCGCCAGCAGCACCCGGGGGACAGCCGCGGAGACCCAGTACTTC
TRBV6-5	TRBJ1-6	-	-	CASSYSAHNNSPLHF	TGTGCCAGCAGTTACTCCGCCCACAATAATTCACCCCTCCACTTT
TRBV2	TRBJ1-3	TRBD1	-	CAGGTGENTIYF	TGTGCCGGGGGGACAGGGGAAAACACCATATATTTT
TRBV2	TRBJ1-4	TRBD1	-	CASDRENEKLFF	TGTGCAAGCGACAGGGAGAATGAAAAACTGTTTTTT
TRBV29-1	TRBJ1-3	TRBD1	-	CSVGGTAGSGNTIYF	TGCAGCGTTGGTGGGACAGCCGGCTCTGGAAACACCATATATTTT
TRBV9	TRBJ1-3	-	once	CASSVTAGNTIYF	TGTGCCAGCAGCGTGACGGCCGGGAACACCATATATTTT
TRBV2	TRBJ1-6	TRBD1	-	CASHRGLDSPLHF	TGTGCCAGCCACAGGGGGCTGGATTCACCCCTCCACTTT
TRBV11-2	TRBJ2-1	TRBD1	-	CASSGQGIGNEQFF	TGTGCCAGCAGCGGACAGGGAATCGGCAATGAGCAGTTCTTC
TRBV3-1/TRBV3-2	TRBJ2-5	TRBD1	-	CASSQAAGGAETQYF	TGTGCCAGCAGTCAAGCGGCAGGGGGCGCGGAGACCCAGTACTTC
TRBV4-2	TRBJ1-2	-	-	CASSQEGGGGYTF	TGTGCCAGCAGCCAAGAGGGCGGGGGTGGCTACACCTTC
TRBV30	TRBJ1-4	-	-	CAWNKLTTNEKLFF	TGTGCCTGGAACAAGTTGACAACTAATGAAAAACTGTTTTTT
TRBV4-2	TRBJ1-5	TRBD1	-	CASSQGMAGGRQPQHF	TGTGCCAGCAGCCAAGGGATGGCAGGGGGCAGGCAGCCCCAGCATTTT
TRBV5-1	TRBJ1-2	TRBD1	-	CASSYGQGYGYTF	TGCGCCAGCAGCTACGGACAGGGCTATGGCTACACCTTC
TRBV6-5	TRBJ1-1	TRBD1	-	CASSYSTGTMNTEAFF	TGTGCCAGCAGTTACTCGACAGGGACCATGAACACTGAAGCTTTCTTT
TRBV30	TRBJ2-1	-	-	CAWSFGYNEQFF	TGTGCCTGGAGCTTCGGCTACAATGAGCAGTTCTTC
TRBV3-1/TRBV3-2	TRBJ2-1	-	-	CASSQDRYNEQFF	TGTGCCAGCAGCCAAGATCGGTACAATGAGCAGTTCTTC
TRBV9	TRBJ1-1	TRBD1	-	CASSVGVTGTGDTEAFF	TGTGCCAGCAGCGTAGGCGTTACCGGGACAGGGGATACTGAAGCTTTCTTT
TRBV3-1/TRBV3-2	TRBJ1-6	-	-	CASSQAPPGTGNSPLHF	TGTGCCAGCAGCCAAGCCCCGCCCGGCACAGGGAATTCACCCCTCCACTTT
TRBV27	TRBJ1-1	TRBD1	-	CASSLRGRRVSGTGGVNTEAFF	TGTGCCAGCAGTTTAAGAGGCAGGCGGGTATCCGGGACAGGGGGTGTGAACACTGAAGCTTTCTTT
TRBV27	TRBJ1-5	-	-	CASSRQIGQPQHF	TGTGCCAGCAGTCGACAAATTGGTCAGCCCCAGCATTTT
TRBV7-2	TRBJ1-1	-	-	CASSIQFHTEAFF	TGTGCCAGCAGCATTCAGTTCCACACTGAAGCTTTCTTT
TRBV2	TRBJ1-1	-	-	CASTKTGAPEAFF	TGTGCCAGCACCAAGACAGGTGCCCCTGAAGCTTTCTTT
TRBV13	TRBJ2-3	-	many	CASSSGGSFSDTQYF	TGTGCCAGCAGCTCCGGGGGTTCATTTTCCGATACGCAGTATTTT
TRBV18	TRBJ1-4	-	-	CASSPQATNEKLFF	TGTGCCAGCTCACCCCAGGCAACTAATGAAAAACTGTTTTTT
TRBV7-3	TRBJ2-1	-	-	CASSSGLNEQFF	TGTGCCAGCAGCTCAGGACTAAATGAGCAGTTCTTC
TRBV7-2	TRBJ2-7	TRBD1	-	CASSIRDRGSPEQYF	TGTGCCAGCAGCATCCGGGACAGGGGTTCTCCCGAGCAGTACTTC
TRBV5-1	TRBJ2-1	-	-	CASSLGPDYKGEREQFF	TGCGCCAGCAGCTTGGGACCCGACTACAAAGGAGAAAGAGAGCAGTTCTTC
TRBV16	TRBJ1-2	TRBD1	-	CASSPIGQGASGYTF	TGTGCCAGCAGCCCTATTGGACAGGGGGCTTCTGGCTACACCTTC
TRBV4-1	TRBJ1-2	TRBD1	-	CASSQGQGDGYTF	TGCGCCAGCAGCCAAGGACAGGGTGACGGCTACACCTTC
TRBV18	TRBJ1-1	-	once	CASLATVNTEAFF	TGTGCCAGCTTAGCTACCGTGAACACTGAAGCTTTCTTT
TRBV20-1	TRBJ1-2	TRBD1	-	CSAWTGFGYTF	TGCAGTGCGTGGACAGGGTTTGGCTACACCTTC
TRBV9	TRBJ2-3	-	-	CASSPRTGTDTQYF	TGTGCCAGCAGCCCCCGGACAGGCACAGATACGCAGTATTTT
TRBV20-1	TRBJ1-2	TRBD1	-	CSASRLQGSHYGYTF	TGCAGTGCTAGTAGACTACAGGGGTCCCACTATGGCTACACCTTC
TRBV29-1	TRBJ2-4	-	-	CSVESGRRYF	TGCAGCGTTGAATCCGGTAGGAGGTACTTC
TRBV7-9	TRBJ2-7	TRBD1	-	CASSADRGRPYEQYF	TGTGCCAGCAGCGCGGACAGGGGGCGCCCCTACGAGCAGTACTTC
TRBV4-1	TRBJ2-1	-	-	CASAKGSSYNEQFF	TGCGCCAGCGCGAAAGGGAGCTCCTACAATGAGCAGTTCTTC
TRBV5-1	TRBJ2-7	-	once	CASSLQGSSYEQYF	TGCGCCAGCAGCCTCCAGGGGAGCTCCTACGAGCAGTACTTC
TRBV28	TRBJ2-1	TRBD1	once	CASRATGRRYNEQFF	TGTGCCAGCAGGGCGACAGGGAGAAGGTACAATGAGCAGTTCTTC
TRBV25-1	TRBJ2-2	TRBD1	-	CASSPGTAGELFF	TGTGCCAGCAGCCCCGGGACAGCCGGGGAGCTGTTTTTT
TRBV6-5	TRBJ2-7	TRBD1	-	CASRWTGTGEQYF	TGTGCCAGCAGGTGGACAGGGACCGGCGAGCAGTACTTC